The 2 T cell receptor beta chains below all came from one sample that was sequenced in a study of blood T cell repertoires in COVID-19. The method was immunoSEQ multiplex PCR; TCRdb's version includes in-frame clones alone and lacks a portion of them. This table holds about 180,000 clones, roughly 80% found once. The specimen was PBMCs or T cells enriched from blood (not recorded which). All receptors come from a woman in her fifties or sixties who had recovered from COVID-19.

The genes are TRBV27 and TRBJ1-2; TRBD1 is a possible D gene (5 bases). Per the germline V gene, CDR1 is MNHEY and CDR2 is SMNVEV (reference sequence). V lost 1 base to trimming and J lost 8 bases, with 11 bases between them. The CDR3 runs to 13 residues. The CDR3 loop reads CASSLLGGEGYTF. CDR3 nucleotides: TGTGCCAGCAGTTTATTGGGGGGGGAGGGCTACACCTTC.

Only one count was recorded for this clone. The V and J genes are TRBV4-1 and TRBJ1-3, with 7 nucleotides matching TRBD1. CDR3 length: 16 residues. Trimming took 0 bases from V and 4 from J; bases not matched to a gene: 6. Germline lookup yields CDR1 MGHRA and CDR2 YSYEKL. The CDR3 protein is CASSQDSRGYGNTIYF. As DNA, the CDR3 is TGCGCCAGCAGCCAAGACAGCAGGGGGTACGGAAACACCATATATTTT.